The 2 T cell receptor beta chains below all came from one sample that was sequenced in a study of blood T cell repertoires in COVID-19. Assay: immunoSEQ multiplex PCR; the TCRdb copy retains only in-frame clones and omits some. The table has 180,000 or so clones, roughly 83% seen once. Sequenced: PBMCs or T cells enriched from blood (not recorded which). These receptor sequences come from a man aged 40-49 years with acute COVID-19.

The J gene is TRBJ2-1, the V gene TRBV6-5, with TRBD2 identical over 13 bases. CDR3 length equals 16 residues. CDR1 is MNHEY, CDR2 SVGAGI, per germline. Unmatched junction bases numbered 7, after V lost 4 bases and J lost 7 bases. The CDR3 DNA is TGTGCCAGCAGTTCGAGGACTAGCGGGAGTCGTAATGAGCAGTTCTTC. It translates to CASSSRTSGSRNEQFF.

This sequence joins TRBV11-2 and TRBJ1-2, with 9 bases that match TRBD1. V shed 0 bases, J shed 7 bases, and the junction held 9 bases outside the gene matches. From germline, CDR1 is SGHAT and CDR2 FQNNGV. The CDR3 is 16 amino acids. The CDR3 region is CASSLETRDRVGGYTF. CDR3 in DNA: TGTGCCAGCAGCTTAGAGACCCGGGACAGGGTGGGTGGCTACACCTTC.